This T cell receptor beta chain appears in the sequencing data of a study of tumor-infiltrating lymphocytes in primary liver carcinoma. Using a constant-region primer together with ProtoScript II reverse transcriptase, TCR beta cDNA was made from around 500 ng of total RNA. Generation of the TCR beta libraries relied on three nested multiplex PCR rounds using slightly modified ARM-PCR. With TRBV1-TRBV30 forward primers and a C-beta reverse primer, the first two PCR rounds were run for around 10 cycles each. TCRdb passed the multiplex PCR reads through MiXCR, listing each CDR3 protein once. The top ten clones hold 65% to 80% of a sample with around 170,000 distinct CDR3 sequences, 50% to 75% of them seen once. Points on this clonotype: Its antigen is still unknown.

Blood RNA was derived from unsorted whole blood, and germline DNA was extracted too. General study points: A significantly higher top-250-clone fraction was found in tumors than in blood (p = 0.039).

The CDR3 contains 16 residues. J lost 6 bases, V lost 5 bases, and 15 bases had no gene match. CDR1 and CDR2 from the germline V gene are MNHNY and SVGAGI (reference sequence). Sequenced input: peripheral blood. The TCR originated in a middle-aged man with primary liver carcinoma and hepatitis B virus infection. This chain uses TRBV6-6 with TRBJ2-7; 8 bases are a match to TRBD2. This CDR3 is CASSRAREASSGEQYF. The CDR3, as DNA: TGTGCCAGCAGTCGGGCGCGGGAGGCCTCCTCTGGCGAGCAGTACTTC.